This T cell receptor (beta chain) is drawn from a study of Tregs in tolerant kidney transplant recipients. Worth noting for this clone: Its antigen is not identified.

General study findings and limits: The most relevant donor-specific Treg TCRbeta repertoire apparently came from expansion with activated donor B cells. Nucleotide sequences could not be compared across some patients' samples due to primer changes.

V lost 6 bases to trimming and J lost 4 bases; unmatched junction nucleotides: 5. In germline, CDR1 is SGHVS, CDR2 FNYEAQ. The CDR3 is 13 residues long. Thawed PBMCs were FACS-sorted into unstimulated CD4+CD25+CD127- regulatory T cells, CD4+CD25- non-regulatory cells, CD4 and CD8 cells. Regulatory T cells were sorted from thawed PBMCs rested overnight at 37°C with approximately 190 IU/ml IL-2. The protocol was immunoSEQ multiplex PCR, while the TCRdb copy is restricted to in-frame clones and leaves out a portion. The sample holds around 63,000 clones, approximately 83% seen once. The rearrangement uses TRBV7-6 and TRBJ2-5; 7 nucleotides agree with TRBD2. This specimen consisted of Tregs from blood, obtained before the transplant. This TCR derives from a human donor who received a combined kidney and bone marrow transplant. CDR3 loop: CASSPGLVETQYF. In DNA form, the CDR3 reads TGTGCCAGCAGTCCAGGACTAGTAGAGACCCAGTACTTC. Full variable domain (missing parts from reference TRBV7-6 and TRBJ2-5): GAGVSQSPRYKVTKRGQDVALRCDPISGHVSLYWYRQALGQGPEFLTYFNYEAQQDKSGLPNDRFSAERPEGSISTLTIQRTEQRDSAMYRCASSPGLVETQYFGPGTRLLVL.